The 29 T cell receptor beta chains listed next were all sequenced from one sample in a study of technical replicates of blood from a few donors. The method was immunoSEQ multiplex PCR; TCRdb's version includes in-frame clones alone and lacks a portion of them. The top ten hold around 0.37% of the sample, which has over 70,000 clones, approximately 96% seen once. What was sequenced was T cells isolated from PBMCs. These TCRs come from a human donor in good health.

The chain recombines TRBV7-8 with TRBJ2-1, with TRBD2 as a possible D gene (5 bases). The CDR3 contains 16 residues. Trimming removed 3 bases from V and 5 bases from J, with 17 bases in between. Germline-derived CDR1 and CDR2 are SGHVS and FQNEAQ. CDR3 sequence: CASSFSLVGINNEQFF. CDR3 in DNA: TGTGCCAGCAGCTTTTCCCTAGTCGGGATCAACAATGAGCAGTTCTTC. Complete variable domain (other parts from reference TRBV7-8 and TRBJ2-1): GAGVSQSPRYKVAKRGQDVALRCDPISGHVSLFWYQQALGQGPEFLTYFQNEAQLDKSGLPSDRFFAERPEGSVSTLKIQRTQQEDSAVYLCASSFSLVGINNEQFFGPGTRLTVL.

V usage is TRBV29-1 and J usage is TRBJ1-2, with no clear D. From germline, CDR1 is SQVTM and CDR2 ANQGSEA. The CDR3 is made up of 16 amino acids. Trimming took off 0 bases at V and 4 bases at J, with 18 bases between the two ends. In nucleotides, the CDR3 is TGCAGCGTTGAAGATCCGGTGGTCCCTATAGCCTATGGCTACACCTTC. Amino acids: CSVEDPVVPIAYGYTF.

The chain has TRBV4-1 and TRBJ2-7, with D possibly TRBD1 on 5 matching bases. The germline gives CDR1 MGHRA, CDR2 YSYEKL. V lost 3 bases, J lost 5 bases, and 14 bases lay in between. The CDR3 length is 14 residues. CDR3 residues: CASSQDTGFNEQYF. The CDR3 DNA sequence: TGCGCCAGCAGCCAGGATACAGGTTTCAACGAGCAGTACTTC.

The CDR3 DNA is TGCAGCGTTGAACTAACAAGAGCCGGGACAGGGCTAGCCAAAAACATTCAGTACTTC. Residues: CSVELTRAGTGLAKNIQYF. The chain employs TRBV29-1 and TRBJ2-4; TRBD1 aligns across 9 bases. The CDR3 runs to 19 residues. Germline CDR1 reads SQVTM; CDR2 reads ANQGSEA. V trimming: 2 bases; J trimming: 0 bases; junction bases outside the gene matches: 14.

The rearrangement links TRBV19 to TRBJ2-6; D gene unclear. The CDR3 is 17 amino acids. Germline assignment: CDR1 LNHDA and CDR2 SQIVND (reference sequence). The V gene lost 4 bases and the J gene lost 0 bases, with 13 bases spanning the gap. CDR3 nucleotide sequence: TGTGCCAGTAGTAGATTAACCAGCGTCTCTGGGGCCAACGTCCTGACTTTC. Its protein is CASSRLTSVSGANVLTF.

CDR3 in amino acids: CSVDGLAGYNEQFF. Written as DNA, the CDR3 is TGCAGCGTTGATGGACTAGCGGGTTACAATGAGCAGTTCTTC. This chain joins TRBV29-1 and TRBJ2-1; 11 bases fit TRBD2. V lost 3 bases to trimming and J lost 4 bases; unmatched junction nucleotides: 2. The CDR3 sequence is 14 residues long. In germline, CDR1 is SQVTM, CDR2 ANQGSEA.

This chain links TRBV29-1 with TRBJ2-3, with D possibly being TRBD1 (6 bases). Germline CDR1 and CDR2: SQVTM and ANQGSEA. Between the trimmed V and J ends, which lost 7 bases and 1 base, there was a span of 18 bases. The CDR3 length is 15 residues. The CDR3 here is CSAQDSFTGTDTQYF. CDR3 DNA: TGCAGCGCTCAGGACAGTTTTACAGGCACAGATACGCAGTATTTT.

The chain recombines TRBV11-2 with TRBJ2-7; 7 bases line up with TRBD1. Germline V gene sequence: CDR1 SGHAT, CDR2 FQNNGV. This CDR3 spans 15 amino acids. V shed 8 bases and J 9 bases; nucleotides not matched to a gene: 19. The CDR3 loop is CASLGDETGPLVQYF. The CDR3 DNA reads TGTGCCAGCTTGGGGGACGAGACAGGGCCGCTTGTGCAGTACTTC.

The V and J genes are TRBV9 and TRBJ2-3; 13 nucleotides match TRBD2. Trimming cost V 2 bases and J 5 bases; bases outside gene matches: 8. The CDR3 has 17 residues. CDR1 and CDR2 (germline): SGDLS, YYNGEE. The CDR3 DNA sequence: TGTGCCAGCAGCGTCTCCACTAGCGGGAGGGCGGGAGATACGCAGTATTTT. Protein: CASSVSTSGRAGDTQYF. The full variable domain, in which reference TRBV9 and TRBJ2-3 provide the parts outside the CDR3, is DSGVTQTPKHLITATGQRVTLRCSPRSGDLSVYWYQQSLDQGLQFLIQYYNGEERAKGNILERFSAQQFPDLHSELNLSSLELGDSALYFCASSVSTSGRAGDTQYFGPGTRLTVL.

The chain couples TRBV25-1 to TRBJ2-3; 12 bases align to TRBD2. The V gene's germline CDR1 is MGHDK and CDR2 SYGVNS. V shed 4 bases and J 13 bases; nucleotides not matched to a gene: 6. The CDR3 spans 13 residues. This chain's CDR3 is CASSARLAGDKYF. Here the CDR3 DNA reads TGTGCCAGCAGTGCAAGACTAGCGGGAGACAAGTATTTT.

V is TRBV27 and J is TRBJ2-3; maybe TRBD2 (6 bases). CDR1 and CDR2 from the germline V gene are MNHEY and SMNVEV (reference sequence). The V end was cut by 8 bases, the J end by 0 bases, with 9 bases between. The CDR3 loop spans 13 amino acids. The CDR3 nucleotides are TGTGCCAGCGGGAGGCCTAGCACAGATACGCAGTATTTT. This translates into CASGRPSTDTQYF.

This clone was seen just once. The genes are TRBV11-2 and TRBJ2-3; D is ambiguous. With 2 bases removed from V and 9 bases from J, the gap between germline ends came to 6 bases. The CDR3 consists of 11 residues. Germline V lookup: CDR1 SGHAT, CDR2 FQNNGV. The CDR3 loop reads CASSLPRTQYF. CDR3 DNA: TGTGCCAGCAGCTTACCTCGGACGCAGTATTTT. Full variable domain (outside the CDR3, taken from reference TRBV11-2 and TRBJ2-3): EAGVAQSPRYKIIEKRQSVAFWCNPISGHATLYWYQQILGQGPKLLIQFQNNGVVDDSQLPKDRFSAERLKGVDSTLKIQPAKLEDSAVYLCASSLPRTQYFGPGTRLTVL.

The chain recombines TRBV6-1 with TRBJ1-5; 8 bases line up with TRBD1. The V gene end was trimmed by 4 bases and the J gene end by 7 bases; junction bases not matched to a gene: 12. Germline CDR1 and CDR2: MNHNS and SASEGT. The CDR3 has 16 amino acids. The DNA of the CDR3 is TGTGCCAGCAGTGTAATCGCAGGGGGCAAAGGACAGCCCCAGCATTTT. This codes for CASSVIAGGKGQPQHF.

This clone was counted only a few times. The chain employs TRBV19 and TRBJ1-2, with D maybe TRBD1 (5 bases). Trimming cost V 6 bases and J 6 bases, with 11 bases left between them. Germline loops: CDR1 LNHDA, CDR2 SQIVND (reference sequence). CDR3 length: 12 amino acids. The CDR3 sequence: CASSRVSDGYTF. CDR3 bases: TGTGCCAGTAGCAGGGTGTCAGATGGCTACACCTTC.

The CDR3 loop is CASSQVEGNTEAFF. CDR3 sequence (DNA): TGCGCCAGCAGCCAAGTTGAGGGTAACACTGAAGCTTTCTTT. This chain connects TRBV4-3 to TRBJ1-1; D is ambiguous. The CDR3 totals 14 residues. The germline V and J ends were trimmed by 1 base and 2 bases, with 8 bases remaining between them. Looked up from germline, CDR1 is LGHNA and CDR2 is YSLEER.

This rearrangement joins TRBV6-1 to TRBJ2-3; 7 bases align to TRBD1. The CDR3 is made up of 19 amino acids. The V and J ends lost 4 bases and 0 bases, in that order; junction bases with no gene match: 16. Germline V CDR1 and CDR2: MNHNS, SASEGT. The CDR3 spells CASSARYGTVDDSTDTQYF. In DNA form, the CDR3 reads TGTGCCAGCAGTGCTAGGTACGGGACAGTTGACGATAGCACAGATACGCAGTATTTT.

This chain uses TRBV6-1 with TRBJ2-7; 7 bases agree with TRBD1. With V trimmed by 5 bases and J by 3 bases, 10 bases remained unmatched. Looked up from germline, CDR1 is MNHNS and CDR2 is SASEGT. CDR3 length: 15 residues. CDR3 amino acids: CASSLADRAYYEQYF. Here the CDR3 DNA reads TGTGCCAGCAGTTTAGCCGACAGGGCCTACTACGAGCAGTACTTC.

This rearrangement joins TRBV27 to TRBJ1-2; 9 positions agree with TRBD1. The CDR3 totals 14 residues. V trimming: 10 bases; J trimming: 4 bases; junction bases outside the gene matches: 10. Germline CDR1 and CDR2: MNHEY and SMNVEV (reference sequence). For the CDR3, the DNA is TGTGCCACCTCCCAAGGGACAGGGTCCTATGGCTACACCTTC. Its protein product is CATSQGTGSYGYTF.

The V call is TRBV5-6, the J call TRBJ1-1, with 7 bases matching TRBD1. The ends lost 4 bases at V and 11 bases at J; junction bases unmatched: 8. Germline values: CDR1 SGHDT, CDR2 YYEEEE. CDR3 length: 12 residues. The CDR3 DNA reads TGTGCCAGCAGCACGGGACAGCCGTTGGCTTTCTTT. The encoded protein is CASSTGQPLAFF.

V and J are TRBV5-4 and TRBJ1-1, with D possibly TRBD1 on 5 matching bases. The CDR3 has 11 amino acids. From germline, CDR1 is SGHNT and CDR2 YYREEE (reference sequence). The germline V and J ends were trimmed by 2 bases and 7 bases, with 6 bases remaining between them. This CDR3 is CASSFQGEAFF. The CDR3 region has the DNA TGTGCCAGCAGCTTCCAGGGTGAAGCTTTCTTT.

J is TRBJ1-2 and V is TRBV9; D perhaps matches TRBD1 (5 bases). CDR3 length: 16 residues. Trimming cost V 5 bases and J 5 bases, with 22 bases left between them. The germline CDR1 and CDR2 sequences are SGDLS and YYNGEE. The CDR3 here is CASRRDFGVKGYGYTF. The CDR3 nucleotides read TGTGCCAGCAGGAGGGACTTCGGGGTCAAGGGATATGGCTACACCTTC.

The rearrangement uses TRBV5-1 and TRBJ2-7, with 12 positions matching TRBD2. The CDR3 has 14 residues. After removal of 4 bases from V and 6 bases from J, the junction contained 5 bases not matched to a gene. Germline V gives CDR1 SGHRS, CDR2 YFSETQ. The DNA of the CDR3 is TGCGCCAGCAGCCTGACTAGCGGGAGTACCGAGCAGTACTTC. Protein sequence: CASSLTSGSTEQYF.

The rearrangement joins TRBV19 to TRBJ1-1; 7 bases fit TRBD1. Germline CDR1 LNHDA, CDR2 SQIVND (reference sequence). The CDR3 consists of 11 residues. V gave up 8 bases and J gave up 5 bases; unmatched junction bases: 2. CDR3 residues: CASGQVTEAFF. The DNA for the CDR3 is TGTGCCAGTGGACAGGTAACTGAAGCTTTCTTT.

This sequence joins TRBV19 and TRBJ2-7; D may be TRBD2 (6 bases). Germline CDR1 is LNHDA and CDR2 is SQIVND (reference sequence). Trimming shortened V by 5 bases and J by 4 bases, and 12 bases separated the two germline ends. The CDR3 spans 13 residues. CDR3 residues: CASSLGSPYEQYF. In nucleotides, the CDR3 is TGTGCCAGTAGTCTCGGGAGCCCATACGAGCAGTACTTC.

The chain has TRBV6-5 and TRBJ1-3; D is uncertain. The CDR3 totals 13 residues. V was trimmed by 7 bases and J by 1 base, leaving 8 bases between them. Per germline, CDR1 MNHEY and CDR2 SVGAGI. Here the CDR3 reads CASKRGSGNTIYF. In DNA, the CDR3 is TGTGCCAGCAAGCGGGGATCTGGAAACACCATATATTTT.

This sequence joins TRBV29-1 and TRBJ1-2; D ambiguous. V lost 6 bases to trimming and J lost 1 base, with 12 bases between them. Germline CDR1 and CDR2: SQVTM and ANQGSEA. The CDR3 totals 13 residues. The CDR3 region is CSVDLTNNYGYTF. CDR3 sequence (DNA): TGCAGCGTCGACCTAACTAATAACTATGGCTACACCTTC.

J is TRBJ2-3 and V is TRBV27; the D is unclear. Trimming took off 3 bases at V and 0 bases at J, with 7 bases between the two ends. CDR3 length: 14 amino acids. Germline V gene sequence: CDR1 MNHEY, CDR2 SMNVEV (reference sequence). The CDR3 loop reads CASSLGRSTDTQYF. The CDR3 coding sequence is TGTGCCAGCAGTTTGGGCAGGAGCACAGATACGCAGTATTTT.

This chain connects TRBV6-1 to TRBJ2-1; D is unresolved. Germline V gene sequence: CDR1 MNHNS, CDR2 SASEGT. Trimming took off 4 bases at V and 5 bases at J, with 9 bases between the two ends. The CDR3 has 13 amino acids. The CDR3 spells CASSASRNNEQFF. CDR3 in DNA: TGTGCCAGCAGTGCCTCTAGGAACAATGAGCAGTTCTTC.

The chain combines TRBV5-1 with TRBJ1-1; 9 bases are shared with TRBD1. Germline values: CDR1 SGHRS, CDR2 YFSETQ. The CDR3 has 17 amino acids. The V and J ends lost 0 bases and 1 base, in that order; junction bases with no gene match: 7. The CDR3 here is CASSLVGWDRANTEAFF. The CDR3, as DNA: TGCGCCAGCAGCTTGGTGGGGTGGGACAGGGCGAACACTGAAGCTTTCTTT.